The 26 T cell receptor beta chains in this list originate from one sample, sequenced in a study of blood T cell repertoires in COVID-19. Generated by immunoSEQ multiplex PCR, the TCRdb table keeps only in-frame clones and is missing some. The table shows about 64,000 clones, with 80% to 90% occurring only once. Sample: peripheral blood. The receptors stem from a man in his forties with acute or convalescent COVID-19.

This chain links TRBV6-6 with TRBJ2-3, with TRBD1 matching 9 bases. CDR3 length equals 15 residues. Germline values: CDR1 MNHNY, CDR2 SVGAGI (reference sequence). V shed 6 bases, J shed 5 bases, and the junction held 9 bases outside the gene matches. For the CDR3, the DNA is TGTGCCAGCAGGCCGGGACAGGGCCTCGGAGATACGCAGTATTTT. Encoded protein: CASRPGQGLGDTQYF.

The genes are TRBV4-2 and TRBJ2-7; TRBD1 matches at 7 bases. Per germline, CDR1 LGHNA and CDR2 YNFKEQ. This CDR3 region has 17 residues. The V gene end was trimmed by 1 base and the J gene end by 4 bases; junction bases not matched to a gene: 13. The CDR3 bases are TGTGCCAGCAGCCAAGTTCAAATCCGGGACAGTACATACGAGCAGTACTTC. As protein: CASSQVQIRDSTYEQYF.

V is TRBV6-2 or TRBV6-3 and J is TRBJ2-1; 10 bases are a match to TRBD1. Germline V CDR1 and CDR2: MNHEY, SVGEGT. This CDR3 spans 15 amino acids. J gave up 5 bases and V 6 bases, and 7 bases lay outside the gene matches. The CDR3 sequence: CASSALGQGNNEQFF. The CDR3 nucleotides are TGTGCCAGCAGCGCCCTGGGACAGGGGAACAATGAGCAGTTCTTC.

The chain has TRBV6-6 and TRBJ1-3, with D maybe TRBD1 (5 bases). V was cut by 6 bases and J by 7 bases, with 16 bases left in between. From germline, CDR1 is MNHNY and CDR2 SVGAGI (reference sequence). The CDR3 totals 14 residues. CDR3 region: CASRSGGAGNTIYF. The CDR3 region has the DNA TGTGCCAGCAGGTCTGGCGGGGCAGGGAACACCATATATTTT.

This sequence joins TRBV3-1 (or the pseudogene TRBV3-2) and TRBJ2-3; 15 bases map to TRBD2. The CDR3 totals 15 residues. CDR1 is LGHDT, CDR2 YNNKEL, per germline (reference sequence). J gave up 6 bases and V 6 bases, and 4 bases lay outside the gene matches. CDR3 DNA sequence: TGTGCCAGCAGTAGCGGGACTAGCGGGGGGGATACGCAGTATTTT. Protein product: CASSSGTSGGDTQYF.

The table lists this clone with a few counts. The chain recombines TRBV5-1 with TRBJ2-3; 8 positions match TRBD2. Germline V gene data show CDR1 as SGHRS and CDR2 as YFSETQ. This CDR3 has 15 residues. V dropped 4 bases and J dropped 2; count of bases not matched to a gene: 6. DNA of the CDR3: TGCGCCAGCAGCCTGGGAGCGGGGGTCACAGATACGCAGTATTTT. Translated, it gives CASSLGAGVTDTQYF. Together with reference TRBV5-1 and TRBJ2-3, the CDR3 gives the full variable domain: KAGVTQTPRYLIKTRGQQVTLSCSPISGHRSVSWYQQTPGQGLQFLFEYFSETQRNKGNFPGRFSGRQFSNSRSEMNVSTLELGDSALYLCASSLGAGVTDTQYFGPGTRLTVL.

The chain links TRBV24-1 to TRBJ2-7, with 9 bases lining up with TRBD1. CDR1 is KGHDR, CDR2 SFDVKD, per germline. The junction had 6 bases not matched to a gene; V was cut back by 9 bases and J by 1 base. The length of the CDR3 is 14 residues. The CDR3 loop is CATPPGQGSYEQYF. Here the CDR3 DNA reads TGTGCCACCCCTCCGGGACAGGGATCCTACGAGCAGTACTTC.

The chain recombines TRBV4-1 with TRBJ2-2; D gene uncertain. The germline V gene has CDR1 MGHRA and CDR2 YSYEKL. The CDR3 has 16 residues. The V and J ends lost 2 bases and 4 bases respectively, with 14 bases between them. As DNA, the CDR3 is TGCGCCAGCAGCCAATTTGGCCGCGGCGGCACCGGGGAGCTGTTTTTT. Its protein is CASSQFGRGGTGELFF.

The chain is built from TRBV5-1 and TRBJ2-3; D is possibly TRBD2 (6 bases). Deletions cut 3 bases from V and 2 bases from J, with 16 bases between. Per the germline V gene, CDR1 is SGHRS and CDR2 is YFSETQ. The CDR3 spans 16 residues. CDR3 sequence reads: CASSSSGTVTTDTQYF. The CDR3 DNA sequence: TGCGCCAGCAGCTCCAGTGGGACTGTAACCACAGATACGCAGTATTTT.

The gene calls are TRBV11-2 and TRBJ1-5, with 8 bases identical to TRBD1. The V segment lost 5 bases and the J segment 6 bases; nucleotides outside the gene matches: 3. CDR1 and CDR2 from the germline V gene are SGHAT and FQNNGV. The CDR3 is 13 amino acids. The CDR3 reads CASSRDRGQPQHF. The CDR3 DNA sequence: TGTGCCAGCAGCAGAGACAGGGGTCAGCCCCAGCATTTT.

The CDR3 nucleotides read TGTGCCAGCAGTGTGGCGGCATCTCGCACTGAAGCTTTCTTT. Protein sequence: CASSVAASRTEAFF. The chain couples TRBV27 to TRBJ1-1; no definite D call. The CDR3 extends over 14 amino acids. The V end lost 5 bases, the J end lost 4 bases, and 14 bases lay between the germline ends. Germline CDR1 reads MNHEY; CDR2 reads SMNVEV (reference sequence).

V gene TRBV7-6 combines with J gene TRBJ1-1; no firm D call. V lost 2 bases and J lost 0, with 10 bases in between. The germline V gene has CDR1 SGHVS and CDR2 FNYEAQ. This CDR3 is built from 15 residues. CDR3 DNA: TGTGCCAGCAGCTTACTAGGAGAGATGAACACTGAAGCTTTCTTT. This translates into CASSLLGEMNTEAFF.

This chain links TRBV11-2 with TRBJ1-2; TRBD1 is a possible D gene (5 bases). Trimming pared 0 bases from V and 8 bases from J, leaving 13 bases between. The CDR3 is made up of 14 amino acids. Germline assignment: CDR1 SGHAT and CDR2 FQNNGV. Written as DNA, the CDR3 is TGTGCCAGCAGCTTAGAACTCACAGGCAACGGCTACACCTTC. Translation gives CASSLELTGNGYTF.

The chain has TRBV14 and TRBJ1-6; D remains unclear. Trimming took off 0 bases at V and 6 bases at J, with 9 bases between the two ends. Germline CDR1 SGHDN, CDR2 FVKESK. The CDR3 has 15 amino acids. CDR3 amino acids: CASSQDWQVNSPLHF. In nucleotides, the CDR3 is TGTGCCAGCAGCCAAGATTGGCAAGTTAATTCACCCCTCCACTTT.

This rearrangement joins TRBV24-1 to TRBJ1-2; 9 nucleotides align to TRBD1. The CDR3 runs 16 residues. Per the germline V gene, CDR1 is KGHDR and CDR2 is SFDVKD. Trimming removed 3 bases from V and 5 bases from J; junction bases left unmatched: 9. The DNA of the CDR3 is TGTGCCACCAGTGATAACACCGGGACAGGGCTTTATGGCTACACCTTC. It specifies CATSDNTGTGLYGYTF.

This clone was seen a few times. The chain has TRBV7-6 and TRBJ2-7; 8 nucleotides align to TRBD1. The germline V gene encodes CDR1 SGHVS and CDR2 FNYEAQ. The J segment lost 7 bases and the V segment lost 3 bases, leaving 2 bases of the junction unmatched. The CDR3 length is 12 residues. CDR3 residues: CASSLDRAEQYF. Here the CDR3 DNA reads TGTGCCAGCAGCTTGGACAGGGCAGAGCAGTACTTC.

A few counts support this clone. The chain carries TRBV29-1 and TRBJ1-1; D is perhaps TRBD1 (6 bases). In germline, CDR1 is SQVTM, CDR2 ANQGSEA. The V end was cut by 3 bases, the J end by 2 bases, with 16 bases between. The CDR3 contains 15 residues. The CDR3 sequence is CSVDLAGQTNTEAFF. The CDR3 DNA follows: TGCAGCGTTGACCTTGCCGGACAGACCAACACTGAAGCTTTCTTT.

This chain connects TRBV6-1 to TRBJ2-7; 10 bases line up with TRBD1. The germline gives CDR1 MNHNS, CDR2 SASEGT. After removal of 5 bases from V and 5 bases from J, the junction contained 6 bases not matched to a gene. The CDR3 runs to 14 residues. The DNA for the CDR3 is TGTGCCAGCAGTTATGGGACAGGGGAACACGAGCAGTACTTC. The encoded protein is CASSYGTGEHEQYF.

The rearrangement links TRBV11-3 to TRBJ2-7; perhaps TRBD1 as D (6 bases). CDR3 length: 15 amino acids. CDR1 is SGHNT and CDR2 is YENEEA in the germline V gene. The V gene lost 2 bases and the J gene lost 2 bases, with 13 bases spanning the gap. CDR3: CASSLRRQVTYEQYF. In DNA form, the CDR3 reads TGTGCCAGCAGCTTAAGACGACAGGTTACCTACGAGCAGTACTTC.

J is TRBJ2-3 and V is TRBV4-2; 15 bases are shared with TRBD2. The germline V gene has CDR1 LGHNA and CDR2 YNFKEQ. V lost 0 bases, J lost 14 bases, and 6 bases stayed unmatched. This CDR3 has 15 amino acids. The CDR3 nucleotides read TGTGCCAGCAGCCAAGATTCTGGACTAGCGGGGGGGTGGTATTTT. Encoded protein: CASSQDSGLAGGWYF.

J is TRBJ2-1 and V is TRBV11-3, with 13 nucleotides matching TRBD2. Germline lookup yields CDR1 SGHNT and CDR2 YENEEA. V shed 2 bases and J 6 bases; nucleotides not matched to a gene: 4. The CDR3 loop spans 16 amino acids. The CDR3 nucleotides are TGTGCCAGCAGCTTAACTAGCGGGGGGGCTCTCAATGAGCAGTTCTTC. It codes for CASSLTSGGALNEQFF.

The chain is built from TRBV4-1 and TRBJ2-2; 9 positions agree with TRBD1. The CDR3 is made up of 14 amino acids. The V segment lost 8 bases and the J segment 4 bases; nucleotides outside the gene matches: 5. The germline CDR1 and CDR2 sequences are MGHRA and YSYEKL. The CDR3 DNA is TGCGCCAGCGGGACAGGGAGCGTCACCGGGGAGCTGTTTTTT. Translating gives CASGTGSVTGELFF.

The chain combines TRBV5-1 with TRBJ1-4; 8 nucleotides align to TRBD1. The CDR3 length is 15 residues. The germline CDR1 and CDR2 sequences are SGHRS and YFSETQ. Trimming cost V 1 base and J 7 bases; bases outside gene matches: 6. The CDR3 here is CASSLMGQGAEKLFF. CDR3 bases: TGCGCCAGCAGCTTGATGGGGCAGGGGGCTGAAAAACTGTTTTTT.

The CDR3 region is CASSLAPLGEQYF. The DNA for the CDR3 is TGTGCCAGCAGCTTAGCCCCTCTCGGTGAGCAGTACTTC. The chain links TRBV7-2 to TRBJ2-7, with D unresolved. This CDR3 has 13 residues. From germline, CDR1 is SGHTA and CDR2 FQGNSA. V shed 0 bases and J shed 7 bases, with 10 bases lying between them.

In this sample, this clone turned up a few times. The chain carries TRBV7-2 and TRBJ2-7; D not certain. The length of the CDR3 is 16 residues. V lost 3 bases, J lost 2 bases, and 17 bases lay in between. CDR1 is SGHTA and CDR2 is FQGNSA in the germline V gene. CDR3 sequence: CASSFRSLLETYEQYF. In DNA form, the CDR3 reads TGTGCCAGCAGCTTTAGAAGCCTTCTTGAAACCTACGAGCAGTACTTC.

The chain has TRBV2 and TRBJ2-7, with a possible D match to TRBD1 (5 bases). Deletions cut 0 bases from V and 3 bases from J, with 6 bases between. Germline assignment: CDR1 SNHLY and CDR2 FYNNEI. This CDR3 has 13 residues. Here the CDR3 reads CASSEAQGYEQYF. DNA of the CDR3: TGTGCCAGCAGTGAAGCCCAGGGCTACGAGCAGTACTTC.